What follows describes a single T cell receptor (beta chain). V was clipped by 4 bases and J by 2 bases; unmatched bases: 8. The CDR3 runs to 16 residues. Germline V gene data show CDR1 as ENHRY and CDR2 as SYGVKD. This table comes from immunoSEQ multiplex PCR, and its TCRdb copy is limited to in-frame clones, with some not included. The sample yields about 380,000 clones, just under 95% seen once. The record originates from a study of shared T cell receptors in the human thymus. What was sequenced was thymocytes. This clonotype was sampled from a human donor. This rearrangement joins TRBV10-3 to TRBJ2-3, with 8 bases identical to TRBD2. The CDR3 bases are TGTGCCATCAGTGGTACTAGCGGCGGATACACAGATACGCAGTATTTT. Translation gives CAISGTSGGYTDTQYF.